The next 9 T cell receptor beta chains were all read from a single sample in a study of CD8 T cells in ankylosing spondylitis. TCRdb re-derived calls from the 5' RACE reads in MiXCR, one entry per CDR3 protein. In the table there are some 140,000 distinct CDR3 sequences, 11% of which are singletons. The sample consisted of blood, either unsorted or a sorted T cell fraction (not recorded which). Receptor source: a female donor with ankylosing spondylitis or in good health (not recorded which).

This clonotype was seen ten or more times. The chain is built from TRBV12-3 or TRBV12-4 and TRBJ2-3; D is possibly TRBD1 (6 bases). The CDR3 is 14 residues long. Trimming removed 6 bases from V and 4 bases from J, with 14 bases in between. The CDR3 protein is CASRPEGVADTQYF. CDR3 bases: TGTGCCAGCAGGCCCGAGGGGGTAGCAGATACGCAGTATTTT.

This clonotype was detected many times. V is TRBV12-3 or TRBV12-4 and J is TRBJ2-6; TRBD2 might be the D (5 bases). The germline V and J ends were trimmed by 6 bases and 0 bases, with 18 bases remaining between them. This CDR3 is 18 amino acids long. CDR3 residues: CASSPRRGVASGANVLTF. The CDR3 region has the DNA TGTGCCAGCAGCCCGAGACGGGGAGTGGCCTCTGGGGCCAACGTCCTGACTTTC.

This clonotype occurred a few times. The rearrangement uses TRBV18 and TRBJ2-1; TRBD1 is a possible D gene (6 bases). The V gene's germline CDR1 is KGHSH and CDR2 LQKENI. The germline V and J ends were trimmed by 0 bases and 7 bases, with 13 bases remaining between them. The CDR3 has 15 residues. This chain's CDR3 is CASSPPGYRVNEQFF. Here the CDR3 DNA reads TGTGCCAGCTCACCACCAGGTTACAGGGTGAATGAGCAGTTCTTC.

A single count supports this clonotype. The chain links TRBV29-1 to TRBJ1-5, with 12 bases aligning to TRBD1. The CDR3 loop spans 19 amino acids. Germline loops: CDR1 SQVTM, CDR2 ANQGSEA. Trimming cost V 6 bases and J 2 bases; bases outside gene matches: 17. CDR3 nucleotide sequence: TGCAGCGTCCGTAGGACCGGGACAGGGGGCATCTTAGGCAATCAGCCCCAGCATTTT. It codes for CSVRRTGTGGILGNQPQHF.

This clonotype was observed at least ten times. This sequence joins TRBV5-1 and TRBJ2-7; possible D gene TRBD1, 6 bases. This CDR3 is built from 14 residues. The V gene lost 1 base and the J gene lost 1 base, with 9 bases spanning the gap. Germline CDR1 and CDR2: SGHRS and YFSETQ. CDR3 DNA: TGCGCCAGCAGCTTGTGGACAGTTTCCTACGAGCAGTACTTC. Residues: CASSLWTVSYEQYF.

This clonotype has ten or more counts. The V call is TRBV28, the J call TRBJ1-3; a possible D gene is TRBD1 (5 bases). CDR3 length: 14 residues. V lost 7 bases and J 2 bases, leaving 12 bases between the germline ends. Germline CDR1 is MDHEN and CDR2 is SYDVKM. The CDR3 sequence is CASTRGGAGNTIYF. The CDR3 coding sequence is TGTGCCAGCACCCGTGGGGGGGCTGGAAACACCATATATTTT.

This clonotype was counted ten times or more. The chain couples TRBV7-9 to TRBJ1-1; TRBD1 matches at 7 bases. Germline CDR1 and CDR2: SEHNR and FQNEAQ (reference sequence). The V gene end was trimmed by 3 bases and the J gene end by 3 bases; junction bases not matched to a gene: 10. The CDR3 has 16 amino acids. The CDR3 DNA is TGTGCCAGCAGCTTGACTCGAGGGGGCACTGACACTGAAGCTTTCTTT. It specifies CASSLTRGGTDTEAFF. Using reference TRBV7-9 and TRBJ1-1 for the parts outside the CDR3, the full variable domain is DTGVSQNPRHKITKRGQNVTFRCDPISEHNRLYWYRQTLGQGPEFLTYFQNEAQLEKSRLLSDRFSAERPKGSFSTLEIQRTEQGDSAMYLCASSLTRGGTDTEAFFGQGTRLTVV.

This clonotype was detected many times. The genes are TRBV12-3 or TRBV12-4 and TRBJ1-1; D ambiguous. V was cut by 1 base and J by 1 base, with 7 bases left in between. The CDR3 runs 14 residues. The CDR3 DNA reads as TGTGCCAGCAGTTTAGTCATCCAGAACACTGAAGCTTTCTTT. Translating gives CASSLVIQNTEAFF.

There are many counts of this clonotype. V and J are TRBV7-2 and TRBJ2-1, with D possibly matching TRBD1 (6 bases). The ends were cut back, 5 bases at V and 2 bases at J, with 16 bases in the middle. The CDR3 is made up of 16 amino acids. Germline CDR1 and CDR2: SGHTA and FQGNSA. The CDR3 DNA follows: TGTGCCAGCAGCCTCGAGGGGGTTATCCCCTACAATGAGCAGTTCTTC. Translating gives CASSLEGVIPYNEQFF.